Judged by abundance, the clone carrying this T cell receptor (beta chain) is medium-sized. Its specificity is unknown. These data are taken from a study of vaccination and CD4 T cells after COVID-19. Study at large: Samples taken post-COVID came a median about 98 days after diagnosis, ranging from 35 to 161. Whole-study results and caveats: Spike mono-reactivity applied to 304 of 307 vaccine-specific clones detected in convalescent patients.

The CDR3 has 13 residues. Trimming took off 6 bases at V and 9 bases at J, with 15 bases between the two ends. Germline-derived CDR1 and CDR2 are MDHEN and SYDVKM. Regarding treatment: roughly 11-day PBMC culture with coronavirus spike peptide pools or control peptides (ViraFEST assay). Half the medium was exchanged for fresh IL-2 medium on days 3 and 7. Sequenced with the Oncomine TCR Beta short-read assay was DNA taken from cultured CD4+ T cells. Genomic DNA was isolated from CD4+ T cells that had been cultured. TCRdb re-derived calls from the PCR reads in MiXCR, one entry per CDR3 protein. The sample holds 9,000 to 13,000 distinct CDR3 sequences, around 20% seen once.

Sequencing used CD4+ T cells from blood, cultured in vitro, obtained after SARS-CoV-2 vaccination. This clonotype originated in a human donor who had recovered from COVID-19. This chain links TRBV28 with TRBJ1-5, with D possibly being TRBD1 (5 bases). Here the CDR3 DNA reads TGTGCCAGCAGCGGGGAAAGGGGCCTGCCCCAGCATTTT. Translation gives CASSGERGLPQHF.